Below, 18 T cell receptor beta chains from the same sample are listed, as sequenced in a study of identical twins. TCRdb reprocessed the 5' RACE reads with MiXCR, giving one entry per CDR3 protein. The table has about 900,000 distinct CDR3 sequences, approximately 13% seen once; the top ten hold about 1.6%. The same sample was also studied in work on yellow fever vaccine responses in identical twins.

Sequencing input: PBMCs. All receptors derive from a woman between 18 and 30 years old in good health.

This clonotype was recorded many times. The V call is TRBV12-3 or TRBV12-4, the J call TRBJ1-1; D uncertain. The germline V and J ends were trimmed by 8 bases and 0 bases, with 7 bases remaining between them. The CDR3 loop spans 12 amino acids. Here the CDR3 reads CASRLMNTEAFF. The CDR3 nucleotides are TGTGCCAGCCGCCTTATGAACACTGAAGCTTTCTTT.

The CDR3 DNA follows: TGTGCCAGCAACGCCCGGGACAGGGTTTTTACTGAAGCTTTCTTT. This gives the protein CASNARDRVFTEAFF. The gene calls are TRBV28 and TRBJ1-1; 9 positions agree with TRBD1. This CDR3 has 15 residues. CDR1 and CDR2 (germline): MDHEN, SYDVKM. The V gene end was trimmed by 7 bases and the J gene end by 5 bases; junction bases not matched to a gene: 11.

The rearrangement links TRBV15 to TRBJ1-2; maybe TRBD1 (5 bases). CDR3 length equals 13 residues. Trimming pared 4 bases from V and 2 bases from J, leaving 8 bases between. The germline V gene encodes CDR1 LNHNV and CDR2 YYDKDF (reference sequence). This CDR3 is CATSNNRNYGYTF. The CDR3 DNA reads as TGTGCCACCAGCAATAACAGGAACTATGGCTACACCTTC.

The CDR3 here is CASSRGRNLDKETQYF. The CDR3 DNA is TGTGCCAGCAGTCGCGGACGGAACCTCGATAAGGAGACCCAGTACTTC. V and J are TRBV7-9 and TRBJ2-5; D remains unclear. The CDR3 is made up of 16 amino acids. Germline values: CDR1 SEHNR, CDR2 FQNEAQ (reference sequence). Between the trimmed V and J ends, which lost 6 bases and 5 bases, there was a span of 22 bases.

This clonotype was recorded a few times. The rearrangement joins TRBV25-1 to TRBJ1-1, with a possible D match to TRBD1 (6 bases). Germline assignment: CDR1 MGHDK and CDR2 SYGVNS. The CDR3 has 15 residues. V was shortened by 4 bases and J by 0 bases, with 12 bases between the two germline ends. CDR3 bases: TGTGCCAGCAGTGCTGACAGGACTCTGAACACTGAAGCTTTCTTT. Its translation is CASSADRTLNTEAFF. The variable domain in full, completed from reference TRBV25-1 and TRBJ1-1, reads EADIYQTPRYLVIGTGKKITLECSQTMGHDKMYWYQQDPGMELHLIHYSYGVNSTEKGDLSSESTVSRIRTEHFPLTLESARPSHTSQYLCASSADRTLNTEAFFGQGTRLTVV.

In this sample, this clonotype turned up many times. The chain joins TRBV12-3 or TRBV12-4 to TRBJ2-1; no clear D gene. The CDR3 sequence is 14 residues long. Trimming took off 3 bases at V and 12 bases at J, with 18 bases between the two ends. CDR3 residues: CASSFSDDPLRQFF. In DNA, the CDR3 is TGTGCCAGCAGTTTCTCGGACGACCCGCTCAGGCAGTTCTTC.

This rearrangement joins TRBV4-1 to TRBJ1-2; perhaps TRBD1 as D (5 bases). Germline CDR1 reads MGHRA; CDR2 reads YSYEKL. V shed 4 bases and J shed 7 bases, with 16 bases lying between them. The CDR3 totals 14 residues. The chain's CDR3 is CASSLLPGDVGYTF. The CDR3 bases are TGCGCCAGCAGCCTTCTCCCGGGGGACGTTGGCTACACCTTC.

The CDR3 loop reads CATDGRNTGELFF. In nucleotides, the CDR3 is TGTGCCACGGACGGGCGGAACACCGGGGAGCTGTTTTTT. The V gene is TRBV12-3 or TRBV12-4, the J gene TRBJ2-2; no definite D call. The V end was cut by 10 bases, the J end by 1 base, with 10 bases between. This CDR3 region has 13 residues.

Only a few counts were recorded for this clonotype. The J gene is TRBJ1-1, the V gene TRBV12-3 or TRBV12-4, with D possibly TRBD1 on 5 matching bases. Trimming removed 2 bases at V and 6 bases at J, with 13 bases between. The CDR3 consists of 14 residues. CDR3 loop: CASSLNGGLSEAFF. The CDR3 coding sequence is TGTGCCAGCAGTTTAAACGGGGGTTTATCTGAAGCTTTCTTT.

This clonotype was recorded a few times. The genes are TRBV11-2 and TRBJ2-3; D possibly corresponds to TRBD1 (5 bases). The CDR3 consists of 18 residues. Per germline, CDR1 SGHAT and CDR2 FQNNGV. V was shortened by 2 bases and J by 0 bases, with 18 bases between the two germline ends. DNA for the CDR3: TGTGCCAGCAGCTTAAGTTCTTGGGGCCCTGCTAGCACAGATACGCAGTATTTT. This translates into CASSLSSWGPASTDTQYF.

This clonotype showed up many times. The chain carries TRBV12-3 or TRBV12-4 and TRBJ2-7; a possible D gene is TRBD2 (6 bases). The V end lost 5 bases, the J end lost 6 bases, and 14 bases lay between the germline ends. The length of the CDR3 is 13 residues. The CDR3 here is CASSPSGPFEQYF. In DNA, the CDR3 is TGTGCCAGCAGTCCAAGCGGGCCCTTCGAGCAGTACTTC.

The V gene is TRBV4-1, the J gene TRBJ1-1; the match to TRBD1 covers 7 bases. Trimming took 4 bases from V and 7 from J; bases not matched to a gene: 12. CDR1 and CDR2 (germline): MGHRA, YSYEKL. There are 15 residues in the CDR3. CDR3 coding DNA: TGCGCCAGCAGCCTGCCAGGGGGGGGTTTCCATGAAGCTTTCTTT. Its protein is CASSLPGGGFHEAFF.

V gene TRBV10-3 combines with J gene TRBJ1-2; 7 nucleotides match TRBD1. There are 13 residues in the CDR3. The germline gives CDR1 ENHRY, CDR2 SYGVKD. Trimming cost V 4 bases and J 4 bases; bases outside gene matches: 3. The DNA of the CDR3 is TGTGCCATCAGTGGGGGACAGACCTATGGCTACACCTTC. Translating gives CAISGGQTYGYTF.

This clonotype was seen ten or more times. The chain employs TRBV28 and TRBJ2-1; D ambiguous. The CDR3 is 15 residues long. V was shortened by 5 bases and J by 0 bases, with 11 bases between the two germline ends. CDR1 MDHEN and CDR2 SYDVKM come from the germline V gene. The CDR3 here is CASSKDWPSYNEQFF. DNA for the CDR3: TGTGCCAGCAGTAAAGACTGGCCCTCCTACAATGAGCAGTTCTTC.

The CDR3 DNA sequence: TGTGCCACCAGGAACTCTGGGGCCAACGTCCTGACTTTC. As protein: CATRNSGANVLTF. The J gene is TRBJ2-6, the V gene TRBV15; no reliable D call. Trimming cost V 6 bases and J 0 bases, with 3 bases left between them. The length of the CDR3 is 13 residues. Germline V gene data show CDR1 as LNHNV and CDR2 as YYDKDF (reference sequence).

This clonotype was found a few times. The chain employs TRBV20-1 and TRBJ2-2; 12 bases are a match to TRBD2. Germline assignment: CDR1 DFQATT and CDR2 SNEGSKA (reference sequence). The junction had 11 bases not matched to a gene; V was cut back by 6 bases and J by 6 bases. This CDR3 has 16 residues. As DNA, the CDR3 is TGCAGTGCCCCGACTAGCGGGGGTGCCGGGTCCGGGGAGCTGTTTTTT. This sequence encodes CSAPTSGGAGSGELFF.

The chain carries TRBV28 and TRBJ2-7, with unresolved D. The germline V and J ends were trimmed by 10 bases and 3 bases, with 16 bases remaining between them. The germline V gene has CDR1 MDHEN and CDR2 SYDVKM. The CDR3 length is 13 residues. CDR3 region: CATTNSNFYEQYV. DNA of the CDR3: TGTGCCACCACAAACAGCAATTTCTACGAGCAGTACGTC.

This clonotype has just a few counts. V gene TRBV11-1 combines with J gene TRBJ1-1; D not resolved. The germline V and J ends were trimmed by 8 bases and 0 bases, with 7 bases remaining between them. The germline V gene has CDR1 SGHAT and CDR2 FQDESV (reference sequence). The length of the CDR3 is 12 residues. The CDR3 spells CASVGLNTEAFF. The CDR3 nucleotides read TGTGCCAGCGTCGGACTGAACACTGAAGCTTTCTTT.